The 15 T cell receptor beta chains in this list originate from one sample, sequenced in a study of control samples from healthy donors and cancer patients. The data were produced by immunoSEQ multiplex PCR, yet TCRdb's version contains in-frame clones alone and is incomplete. This sample yields about 120,000 clones, of which 70% to 90% are seen a single time; less than 3.5% belongs to the top ten. The sample comprised blood. These receptors were taken from a man between 40 and 49 years old in good health.

This clone is a singleton in its sample. The chain carries TRBV7-2 and TRBJ1-1, with TRBD1 matching over 11 bases. Germline-derived CDR1 and CDR2 are SGHTA and FQGNSA. The CDR3 runs 13 residues. V shed 7 bases, J shed 6 bases, and the junction held 4 bases outside the gene matches. This CDR3 is CASNGQGASEAFF. Written as DNA, the CDR3 is TGTGCCAGCAATGGACAGGGGGCCTCTGAAGCTTTCTTT.

The rearrangement joins TRBV4-3 to TRBJ2-7; D is possibly TRBD1 (5 bases). Germline loops: CDR1 LGHNA, CDR2 YSLEER. The CDR3 spans 15 residues. The V and J ends lost 0 bases and 0 bases respectively, with 9 bases between them. The CDR3 spells CASSQEGASSYEQYF. The CDR3 DNA reads as TGCGCCAGCAGCCAAGAAGGGGCCAGCTCCTACGAGCAGTACTTC.

In this sample, this clone turned up once. The rearrangement uses TRBV7-9 and TRBJ2-2, with D uncertain. V was cut by 8 bases and J by 5 bases, with 12 bases left in between. The CDR3 has 13 amino acids. Looked up from germline, CDR1 is SEHNR and CDR2 is FQNEAQ (reference sequence). The CDR3 DNA sequence: TGTGCCAGCGTAGGGATGTGGACCGGGGAGCTGTTTTTT. Residues: CASVGMWTGELFF.

J is TRBJ2-7 and V is TRBV6-6; 7 nucleotides line up with TRBD1. After removal of 2 bases from V and 3 bases from J, the junction contained 4 bases not matched to a gene. Looked up from germline, CDR1 is MNHNY and CDR2 is SVGAGI (reference sequence). CDR3 length equals 14 residues. The CDR3 sequence is CASSYQGQNYEQYF. As DNA, the CDR3 is TGTGCCAGCAGTTACCAGGGACAGAACTACGAGCAGTACTTC.

The CDR3 reads CASSQESTRRSYNEQFF. CDR3 nucleotide sequence: TGTGCCAGCAGCCAAGAATCAACTCGACGTTCCTACAATGAGCAGTTCTTC. This chain uses TRBV3-1 (or the pseudogene TRBV3-2) with TRBJ2-1; D uncertain. The length of the CDR3 is 17 residues. Trimming stripped 0 bases from V and 1 base from J, with 13 bases between. Germline values: CDR1 LGHDT, CDR2 YNNKEL (reference sequence).

J is TRBJ2-1 and V is TRBV7-2, with D possibly matching TRBD1 (6 bases). The V gene's germline CDR1 is SGHTA and CDR2 FQGNSA. The length of the CDR3 is 15 residues. Between the trimmed V and J ends, which lost 6 bases and 0 bases, there was a span of 12 bases. CDR3 protein: CASSRGQSSYNEQFF. Here the CDR3 DNA reads TGTGCCAGCAGTAGAGGACAGAGCTCCTACAATGAGCAGTTCTTC.

This sequence joins TRBV6-9 and TRBJ1-5; D remains ambiguous. The CDR3 is made up of 15 amino acids. V lost 8 bases, J lost 4 bases, and 18 bases lay in between. Germline-derived CDR1 and CDR2 are MNHGY and SVAAGI. In DNA form, the CDR3 reads TGTGCCAGCCCGACCTCAAGAGACGGAAATCAGCCCCAGCATTTT. Amino acid sequence: CASPTSRDGNQPQHF.

The rearrangement links TRBV7-2 to TRBJ1-5, with 8 bases matching TRBD1. The CDR3 consists of 14 residues. With V trimmed by 5 bases and J by 5 bases, 5 bases remained unmatched. The germline gives CDR1 SGHTA, CDR2 FQGNSA. DNA of the CDR3: TGTGCCAGCAGCCTGGACAGGGTGTATCAGCCCCAGCATTTT. Residues: CASSLDRVYQPQHF.

V and J are TRBV25-1 and TRBJ1-5; TRBD1 might be the D (6 bases). CDR3 length equals 18 residues. CDR1 and CDR2 from the germline V gene are MGHDK and SYGVNS. The V end lost 2 bases, the J end lost 4 bases, and 21 bases lay between the germline ends. CDR3 sequence: CASSERRATGPINQPQHF. CDR3 sequence (DNA): TGTGCCAGCAGTGAAAGAAGGGCAACAGGGCCGATTAATCAGCCCCAGCATTTT. The variable domain in full, with the rest retrieved from reference TRBV25-1 and TRBJ1-5, is EADIYQTPRYLVIGTGKKITLECSQTMGHDKMYWYQQDPGMELHLIHYSYGVNSTEKGDLSSESTVSRIRTEHFPLTLESARPSHTSQYLCASSERRATGPINQPQHFGDGTRLSIL.

The chain links TRBV7-6 to TRBJ2-2; TRBD1 matches at 7 bases. Germline V gene lookup returns CDR1 SGHVS and CDR2 FNYEAQ. The CDR3 totals 15 residues. V was clipped by 5 bases and J by 5 bases; unmatched bases: 8. In nucleotides, the CDR3 is TGTGCCAGCAGCCCGTCTAACAGGGGTACCGGGGAGCTGTTTTTT. It is translated as CASSPSNRGTGELFF.

The rearrangement uses TRBV29-1 and TRBJ1-2; D might be TRBD1 (6 bases). V lost 8 bases to trimming and J lost 7 bases, with 14 bases between them. CDR1 and CDR2 from the germline V gene are SQVTM and ANQGSEA. CDR3 length: 11 residues. The CDR3 DNA reads TGCAGCTTTAGTGAGGGGGGTGGCTACACCTTC. It is translated as CSFSEGGGYTF.

The rearrangement joins TRBV10-1 to TRBJ1-6, with D perhaps matching TRBD1 (6 bases). Looked up from germline, CDR1 is WNHNN and CDR2 is SYGVQD (reference sequence). This CDR3 has 13 residues. V lost 6 bases and J 7 bases, leaving 10 bases between the germline ends. CDR3 sequence reads: CASSPDRNSPLHF. CDR3 nucleotide sequence: TGCGCCAGCAGCCCCGACAGGAATTCACCCCTCCACTTT.

The gene calls are TRBV14 and TRBJ1-1, with a possible D match to TRBD1 (5 bases). V lost 1 base, J lost 4 bases, and 16 bases lay in between. Germline CDR1 SGHDN, CDR2 FVKESK. The CDR3 extends over 16 amino acids. The CDR3 region is CASSQAGWDASTEAFF. The CDR3 DNA reads as TGTGCCAGCAGCCAAGCCGGTTGGGACGCCTCCACTGAAGCTTTCTTT.

The rearrangement joins TRBV5-6 to TRBJ2-7; 7 bases align to TRBD2. CDR1 is SGHDT, CDR2 YYEEEE, per germline. Losses at the gene ends were 3 bases for V and 3 bases for J; bases not matched to a gene: 0. This CDR3 has 12 amino acids. CDR3 DNA sequence: TGTGCCAGCAGCTGGGAGGGCTACGAGCAGTACTTC. It yields the protein CASSWEGYEQYF. Full variable domain (missing parts from reference TRBV5-6 and TRBJ2-7): DAGVTQSPTHLIKTRGQQVTLRCSPKSGHDTVSWYQQALGQGPQFIFQYYEEEERQRGNFPDRFSGHQFPNYSSELNVNALLLGDSALYLCASSWEGYEQYFGPGTRLTVT.

CDR3 protein: CATSDLQIGLAGVNEQFF. In DNA, the CDR3 is TGTGCCACCAGTGATTTGCAAATCGGGCTAGCGGGGGTCAATGAGCAGTTCTTC. The V gene is TRBV24-1, the J gene TRBJ2-1; 10 positions match TRBD2. Germline assignment: CDR1 KGHDR and CDR2 SFDVKD. This CDR3 has 18 residues. V was pared by 0 bases and J by 6 bases, with 10 bases of the junction left unmatched.